This TCR beta chain was found in a study of blood T cell repertoires in COVID-19. Repertoires were generated with immunoSEQ multiplex PCR, while TCRdb's copy carries only in-frame clones and drops some. The sample contains more than 70,000 clones, around four fifths of which appear only once. Trimming took off 3 bases at V and 1 base at J, with 15 bases between the two ends. This CDR3 contains 16 residues. Germline V lookup: CDR1 LNHDA, CDR2 SQIVND (reference sequence). Sequenced material: peripheral blood. This chain uses TRBV19 with TRBJ1-1; perhaps TRBD1 as D (6 bases). The receptor comes from a human donor in a cohort sampled during active COVID-19. The CDR3 nucleotides read TGTGCCAGTAGTATCCCTTCGGGGGGGCCGAACACTGAAGCTTTCTTT. Translation gives CASSIPSGGPNTEAFF.